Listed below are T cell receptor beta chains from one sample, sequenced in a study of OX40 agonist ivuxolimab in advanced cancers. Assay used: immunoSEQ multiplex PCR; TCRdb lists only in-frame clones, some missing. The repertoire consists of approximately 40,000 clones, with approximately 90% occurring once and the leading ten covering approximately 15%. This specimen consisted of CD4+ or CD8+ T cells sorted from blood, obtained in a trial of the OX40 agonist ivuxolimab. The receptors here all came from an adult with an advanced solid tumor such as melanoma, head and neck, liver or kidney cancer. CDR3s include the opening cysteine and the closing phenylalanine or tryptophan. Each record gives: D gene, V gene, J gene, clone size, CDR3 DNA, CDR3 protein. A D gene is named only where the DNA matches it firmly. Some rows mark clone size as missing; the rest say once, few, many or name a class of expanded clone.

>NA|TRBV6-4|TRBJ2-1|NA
TGTGCCCCCCCGGAGGGCAGCCTTAACAATGAGCAGTTCTTC
CAPPEGSLNNEQFF
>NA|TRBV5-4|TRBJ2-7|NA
TGTGCCAGCAGCTTGGATTGGAACTACGAGCAGTACTTC
CASSLDWNYEQYF
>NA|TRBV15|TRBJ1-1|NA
TGTGCCACCAGCAGAGGGGGCGCGTCGAACACTGAAGCTTTCTTT
CATSRGGASNTEAFF
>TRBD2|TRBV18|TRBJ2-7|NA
TGTGCCAGCTCACTAACTAGCGGGAGTACCAACGAGCAGTACTTC
CASSLTSGSTNEQYF
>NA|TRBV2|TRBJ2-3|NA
TGTGCCAGCAGTGAAGCCGGCAGAACAGATACGCAGTATTTT
CASSEAGRTDTQYF
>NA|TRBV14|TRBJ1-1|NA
TGTGCCAGCAGCCTCGTCCCTGGGACTGAAGCTTTCTTT
CASSLVPGTEAFF
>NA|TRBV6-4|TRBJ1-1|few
TGTGCCAGCAGTCCCACACCGAACACTGAAGCTTTCTTT
CASSPTPNTEAFF
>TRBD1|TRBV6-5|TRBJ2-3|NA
TGTGCCAGCAGTTACCGACAGGGGATCACAGATACGCAGTATTTT
CASSYRQGITDTQYF
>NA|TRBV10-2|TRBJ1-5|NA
TGCGCCAGCAACGGGATGGGCAATCAGCCCCAGCATTTT
CASNGMGNQPQHF
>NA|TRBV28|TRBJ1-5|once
TGTGCCAGCAGCCCGTCGGGGATAAGGAATCAGCCCCAGCATTTT
CASSPSGIRNQPQHF
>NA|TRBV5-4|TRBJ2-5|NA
TGTGCCAGCAGCTTGGGGCGGCCCCTCCTGCGGCAAGAGACCCAGTACTTC
CASSLGRPLLRQETQYF
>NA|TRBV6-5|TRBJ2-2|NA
TGTGCCAGCAGTTATGCCAGGGCGACCGGGGAGCTGTTTTTT
CASSYARATGELFF
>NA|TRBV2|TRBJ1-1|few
TGTGCCAGCAGGGTGAACACTGAAGCTTTCTTT
CASRVNTEAFF
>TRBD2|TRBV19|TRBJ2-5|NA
TGTGCCAGTAGTAAGGGGACTAGCGGCCAAGAGACCCAGTACTTC
CASSKGTSGQETQYF
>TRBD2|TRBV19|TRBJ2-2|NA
TGTGCCAGTAGTAGGTTAGCGGGGGCCGGGGAGCTGTTTTTT
CASSRLAGAGELFF
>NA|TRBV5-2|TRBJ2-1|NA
TGTGCCAGCAGCCAGACTGGTCTCAGTGAGCAGTTCTTC
CASSQTGLSEQFF
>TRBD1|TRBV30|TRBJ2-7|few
TGTGCCTGGAGGACAACGGACAGGGTCTCCTACGAGCAGTACTTC
CAWRTTDRVSYEQYF
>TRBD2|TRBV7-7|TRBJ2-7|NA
TGTGCTAGCAGCCCCGGGGCGGGAGGGCCCAGCGAGCAGTACTTC
CASSPGAGGPSEQYF
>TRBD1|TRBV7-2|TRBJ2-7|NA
TGTGCCAGCATCCCGGGACAGGGGATCTACGAGCAGTACTTC
CASIPGQGIYEQYF
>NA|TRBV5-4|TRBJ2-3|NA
TGTGCCAGCAGCCCATGGACTGGCACAGATACGCAGTATTTT
CASSPWTGTDTQYF
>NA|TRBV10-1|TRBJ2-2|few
TGCGCCAGCAGGGGACTTGACACCGGGGAGCTGTTTTTT
CASRGLDTGELFF